This T cell receptor beta chain is from a study of PD-1 blockade in classical Hodgkin lymphoma. This clone is deemed medium-sized. What it binds is unknown. The table came from immunoSEQ multiplex PCR; TCRdb's copy has only in-frame clones and leaves some out. This sample has 20,000 to 30,000 clones, with approximately 70% found just once. Study findings and constraints: Individuals initiating nivolumab under 1 year after ASCT were excluded. Diversity similar to that of newly diagnosed patients was seen at baseline in complete responders. Before treatment, TCR diversity in newly diagnosed patients was reportedly lower than in healthy donors. There was a significant rise in CD4+ TCR diversity by C4D1, with no such rise for CD8+.

Each patient relapsed following autologous stem cell transplantation, and prior brentuximab vedotin exposure differed. This specimen consisted of peripheral blood mononuclear cells (PBMCs), obtained at baseline. This sequence originates from a human donor with classical Hodgkin lymphoma.

In nucleotides, the CDR3 is TGTGCCAGCAGTTACTCTGGGAAGATGAACACTGAAGCTTTCTTT. Protein: CASSYSGKMNTEAFF. The chain employs TRBV6-5 and TRBJ1-1; D gene uncertain. The germline V gene encodes CDR1 MNHEY and CDR2 SVGAGI. The CDR3 runs 15 residues. Trimming removed 0 bases from V and 0 bases from J, with 8 bases in between.